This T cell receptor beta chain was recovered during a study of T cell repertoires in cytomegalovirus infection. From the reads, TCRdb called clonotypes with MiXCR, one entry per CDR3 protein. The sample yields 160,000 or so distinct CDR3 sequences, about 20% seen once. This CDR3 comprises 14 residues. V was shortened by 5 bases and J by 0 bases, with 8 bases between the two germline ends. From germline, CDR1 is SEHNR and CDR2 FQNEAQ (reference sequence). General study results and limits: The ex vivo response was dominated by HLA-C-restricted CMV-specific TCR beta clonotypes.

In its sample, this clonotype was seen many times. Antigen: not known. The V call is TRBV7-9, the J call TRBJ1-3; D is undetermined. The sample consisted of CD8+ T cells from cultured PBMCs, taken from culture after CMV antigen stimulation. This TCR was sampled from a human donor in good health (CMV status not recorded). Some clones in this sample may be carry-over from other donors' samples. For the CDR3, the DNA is TGTGCCAGCAGCCACTTAGACTCTGGAAACACCATATATTTT. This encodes CASSHLDSGNTIYF.